One T cell receptor (beta chain) is described in this entry. Other DNA sequences within the sample encode an identical CDR3. These data originate in a study of T cell changes during pregnancy in multiple sclerosis. The repertoire was sequenced with immunoSEQ multiplex PCR; TCRdb's copy has only in-frame clones and lacks some. The sample carries approximately 68,000 clones, roughly 91% recorded once. Sequences were derived from peripheral blood, sampled in the third trimester of pregnancy. The TCR originated in a female donor in good health, enrolled as a control in a pregnancy study.

The CDR3: CASSSPGGLQETQYF. CDR3 DNA sequence: TGTGCCAGCTCCTCCCCCGGTGGGCTACAAGAGACCCAGTACTTC. The chain recombines TRBV18 with TRBJ2-5; D is undetermined. The germline gives CDR1 KGHSH, CDR2 LQKENI. There are 15 residues in the CDR3. Deletions cut 6 bases from V and 2 bases from J, with 16 bases between.